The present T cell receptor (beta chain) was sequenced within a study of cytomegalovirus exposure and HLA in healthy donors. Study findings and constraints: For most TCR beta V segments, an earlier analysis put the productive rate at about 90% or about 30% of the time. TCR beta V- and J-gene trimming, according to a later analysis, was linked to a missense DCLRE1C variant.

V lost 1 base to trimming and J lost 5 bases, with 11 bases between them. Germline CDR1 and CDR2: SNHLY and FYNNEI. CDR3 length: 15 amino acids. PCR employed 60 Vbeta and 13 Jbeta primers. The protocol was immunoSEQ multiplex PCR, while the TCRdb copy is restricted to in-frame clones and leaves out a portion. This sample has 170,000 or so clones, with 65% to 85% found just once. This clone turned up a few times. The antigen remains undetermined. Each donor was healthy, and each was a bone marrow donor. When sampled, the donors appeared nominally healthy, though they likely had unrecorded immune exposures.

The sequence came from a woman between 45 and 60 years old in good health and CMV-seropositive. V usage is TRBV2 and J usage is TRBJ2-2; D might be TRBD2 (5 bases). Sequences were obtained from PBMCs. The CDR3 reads CASSEERPGTGELFF. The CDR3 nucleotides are TGTGCCAGCAGTGAAGAGCGACCGGGAACCGGGGAGCTGTTTTTT.